This T cell receptor (beta chain) was profiled in a study of T-cell memory formation after mild COVID-19. A 5'RACE reaction primed in the constant segment made cDNA libraries of TCR alpha and TCR beta, and these carried sample barcodes and UMIs. MiXCR was run by TCRdb on the 5' RACE reads, yielding one entry per CDR3 protein. The table records 250,000 or so distinct CDR3 sequences, approximately 18% of them present only once. This clonotype was picked up a small number of times. Its specificity is unknown. Study results and limitations: Most CD4+ clones that shrank were in CM and EM, while CD8+ ones turned up in EMRA. Clones that contracted from day 15 to 85 were balanced CD4/CD8, while later expanders leaned CD4+. Within pre-infection memory, some responding clones were found, suggesting cross-reactive memory joined.

The sequenced material came from PBMCs or a T cell subset sorted from them (not recorded which). The receptor's source is a man younger than 30 who had mild COVID-19 (a few samples of this study predate the infection). Cell type and time point are not known.

Written as DNA, the CDR3 is TGTGCCAGCAGCTTCGAAGCGAGGGGTGGCACAGATACGCAGTATTTT. Its protein product is CASSFEARGGTDTQYF. The chain employs TRBV5-6 and TRBJ2-3, with D perhaps matching TRBD1 or TRBD2 (5 bases each). The CDR3 runs to 16 residues. Trimming stripped 2 bases from V and 1 base from J, with 14 bases between. CDR1 and CDR2 (germline): SGHDT, YYEEEE. Filled out from reference TRBV5-6 and TRBJ2-3, the complete variable domain reads DAGVTQSPTHLIKTRGQQVTLRCSPKSGHDTVSWYQQALGQGPQFIFQYYEEEERQRGNFPDRFSGHQFPNYSSELNVNALLLGDSALYLCASSFEARGGTDTQYFGPGTRLTVL.